These 27 T cell receptor beta chains share one sample of origin, sequenced in a study of blood T cell repertoires in COVID-19. Only in-frame clones appear in the TCRdb table, and some are missing; sequencing was by immunoSEQ multiplex PCR. The data hold fewer than 85,000 clones, with approximately 83% observed a single time. Sequenced: peripheral blood. All receptors come from a man aged 25-45 years with COVID-19, enrolled during active disease.

This sequence joins TRBV30 and TRBJ2-2; tentatively, D is TRBD1 (6 bases). Germline V lookup: CDR1 GTSNPN, CDR2 SVGIG (reference sequence). The CDR3 sequence is 15 residues long. V was clipped by 3 bases and J by 0 bases, with 11 bases between them. In nucleotides, the CDR3 is TGTGCCTGGAGGCACAGGGACGCGAACACCGGGGAGCTGTTTTTT. This encodes CAWRHRDANTGELFF.

The chain links TRBV19 to TRBJ1-5, with a weak D call TRBD1 (5 bases). CDR3 length equals 11 residues. Germline V gives CDR1 LNHDA, CDR2 SQIVND (reference sequence). V lost 6 bases, J lost 6 bases, and 6 bases lay in between. The CDR3 nucleotides read TGTGCCAGTAGCGGGGGTCAGCCCCAGCATTTT. It specifies CASSGGQPQHF.

The chain couples TRBV5-1 to TRBJ1-6; TRBD1 matches at 7 bases. V lost 0 bases and J lost 1; bases outside the gene matches: 7. Per germline, CDR1 SGHRS and CDR2 YFSETQ. The CDR3 is made up of 18 amino acids. Here the CDR3 DNA reads TGCGCCAGCAGCTTGGCCGGGGACAGCCAGTCCTATAATTCACCCCTCCACTTT. Its protein product is CASSLAGDSQSYNSPLHF.

The chain employs TRBV6-5 and TRBJ2-3; perhaps TRBD2 as D (7 bases). The V gene's germline CDR1 is MNHEY and CDR2 SVGAGI. This CDR3 is 14 amino acids long. V lost 6 bases and J 5 bases, leaving 15 bases between the germline ends. This CDR3 reads CASSAWGGQDTQYF. The DNA for the CDR3 is TGTGCCAGCAGCGCCTGGGGGGGGCAAGATACGCAGTATTTT.

This clone has just one count. For the CDR3, the DNA is TGTGCCAGCAGTGCGGGCAGGTATCAGCCCCAGCATTTT. It translates to CASSAGRYQPQHF. The chain has TRBV12-3 or TRBV12-4 and TRBJ1-5; D gene uncertain. V was trimmed by 5 bases and J by 5 bases, leaving 10 bases between them. The CDR3 length is 13 residues.

The chain couples TRBV6-5 to TRBJ1-4, with D possibly TRBD1 on 6 matching bases. The germline V gene encodes CDR1 MNHEY and CDR2 SVGAGI. The CDR3 is 14 amino acids. V was pared by 7 bases and J by 8 bases, with 17 bases between. Written as DNA, the CDR3 is TGTGCCAGCACCAACGGGGGGGCAGGCGAAAAACTGTTTTTT. Encoded protein: CASTNGGAGEKLFF.

This clone was observed a handful of times. CDR3 residues: CASSQVDRNEKLFF. DNA for the CDR3: TGCGCCAGCAGCCAAGTCGACAGGAATGAAAAACTGTTTTTT. The chain links TRBV4-3 to TRBJ1-4; the D gene is possibly TRBD1 (6 bases). Trimming stripped 1 base from V and 5 bases from J, with 8 bases between. The germline V gene has CDR1 LGHNA and CDR2 YSLEER. The CDR3 spans 14 residues.

The V and J genes are TRBV27 and TRBJ1-1; TRBD1 might be the D (5 bases). With 5 bases removed from V and 0 bases from J, the gap between germline ends came to 13 bases. The CDR3 length is 15 residues. Germline V gene lookup returns CDR1 MNHEY and CDR2 SMNVEV (reference sequence). The CDR3: CASSEMGGVNTEAFF. The CDR3 nucleotides read TGTGCCAGCAGTGAAATGGGGGGGGTGAACACTGAAGCTTTCTTT.

This clone qualifies as medium-sized (0.01 to 0.1%). The chain uses TRBV7-8 and TRBJ1-5, with unresolved D. Germline CDR1 is SGHVS and CDR2 is FQNEAQ. Trimming took off 5 bases at V and 7 bases at J, with 12 bases between the two ends. CDR3 length: 13 amino acids. The CDR3 loop is CASSPSASQPQHF. The DNA for the CDR3 is TGTGCCAGCAGCCCCAGCGCGTCCCAGCCCCAGCATTTT.

The chain employs TRBV4-3 and TRBJ1-2; TRBD1 agrees at 9 bases. The CDR3 length is 14 residues. V trimming: 3 bases; J trimming: 8 bases; junction bases outside the gene matches: 7. Germline V lookup: CDR1 LGHNA, CDR2 YSLEER. CDR3 residues: CASSHAGTGMGYTF. The CDR3 DNA reads as TGCGCCAGCAGCCACGCCGGGACAGGGATGGGCTACACCTTC.

Concerning this clone: Different DNA sequences within this sample yield the same CDR3. V is TRBV6-5 and J is TRBJ2-7; 9 bases are a match to TRBD1. V gave up 4 bases and J gave up 3 bases; unmatched junction bases: 1. CDR3 length equals 13 residues. Germline lookup yields CDR1 MNHEY and CDR2 SVGAGI. The CDR3 region is CASSSDRGYEQYF. Written as DNA, the CDR3 is TGTGCCAGCAGTTCGGACAGGGGCTACGAGCAGTACTTC.

The chain employs TRBV4-2 and TRBJ2-3; D possibly corresponds to TRBD2 (6 bases). CDR3 length equals 15 residues. V was cut by 4 bases and J by 2 bases, with 13 bases left in between. In germline, CDR1 is LGHNA, CDR2 YNFKEQ. The CDR3 DNA reads TGTGCCAGCAGCCTGGAGGGAGGTCTCACAGATACGCAGTATTTT. The encoded protein is CASSLEGGLTDTQYF.

The V call is TRBV7-9, the J call TRBJ1-1; 7 nucleotides match TRBD1. V shed 6 bases, J shed 0 bases, and the junction held 7 bases outside the gene matches. The CDR3 is 15 amino acids. CDR1 is SEHNR and CDR2 is FQNEAQ in the germline V gene (reference sequence). CDR3 coding DNA: TGTGCCAGCAGACCTACGACAGGGATGAACACTGAAGCTTTCTTT. This encodes CASRPTTGMNTEAFF.

This chain joins TRBV6-1 and TRBJ2-7; maybe TRBD1 (6 bases). The CDR3 has 15 residues. V was trimmed by 2 bases and J by 0 bases, leaving 11 bases between them. Per germline, CDR1 MNHNS and CDR2 SASEGT. DNA of the CDR3: TGTGCCAGCAGTGAAAGCCGACAGGTCTCCTACGAGCAGTACTTC. Residues: CASSESRQVSYEQYF.

The chain carries TRBV24-1 and TRBJ1-2, with D possibly matching TRBD1 (5 bases). Germline V gene lookup returns CDR1 KGHDR and CDR2 SFDVKD. Trimming stripped 1 base from V and 7 bases from J, with 15 bases between. There are 15 residues in the CDR3. CDR3 in amino acids: CATSDFRGGSGGYTF. The CDR3, as DNA: TGTGCCACCAGTGATTTTAGGGGAGGATCGGGTGGCTACACCTTC.

The J gene is TRBJ2-2, the V gene TRBV11-2, with D perhaps TRBD1 (7 bases). Trimming stripped 5 bases from V and 2 bases from J, with 18 bases between. Germline-derived CDR1 and CDR2 are SGHAT and FQNNGV. The CDR3 runs to 17 residues. CDR3 residues: CASSAGQWEANTGELFF. The CDR3 DNA follows: TGTGCCAGCAGCGCGGGACAGTGGGAGGCCAACACCGGGGAGCTGTTTTTT. Filled out from reference TRBV11-2 and TRBJ2-2, the complete variable domain reads EAGVAQSPRYKIIEKRQSVAFWCNPISGHATLYWYQQILGQGPKLLIQFQNNGVVDDSQLPKDRFSAERLKGVDSTLKIQPAKLEDSAVYLCASSAGQWEANTGELFFGEGSRLTVL.

CDR3 coding DNA: TGTGCCATCTCGGAGGGGGGGAGGAATCAAGAGACCCAGTACTTC. This sequence encodes CAISEGGRNQETQYF. The V gene is TRBV10-3, the J gene TRBJ2-5; possible D gene TRBD2, 7 bases. Germline V lookup: CDR1 ENHRY, CDR2 SYGVKD. This CDR3 has 15 amino acids. The V gene lost 8 bases and the J gene lost 2 bases, with 18 bases spanning the gap.

This chain joins TRBV30 and TRBJ2-7; D may be TRBD1 (6 bases). This CDR3 is built from 13 residues. Germline loops: CDR1 GTSNPN, CDR2 SVGIG (reference sequence). Trimming removed 5 bases from V and 5 bases from J, with 16 bases in between. The CDR3 protein is CAWGSGAADEQYF. The CDR3 DNA reads TGTGCCTGGGGCTCAGGGGCGGCAGACGAGCAGTACTTC.

The chain uses TRBV28 and TRBJ2-2; maybe TRBD1 (6 bases). The CDR3 is 14 residues long. The germline V and J ends were trimmed by 2 bases and 5 bases, with 9 bases remaining between them. Germline values: CDR1 MDHEN, CDR2 SYDVKM. In DNA, the CDR3 is TGTGCCAGCAGTTTACCTCAGGGGACCGGGGAGCTGTTTTTT. It specifies CASSLPQGTGELFF. The whole variable domain, filled in from reference TRBV28 and TRBJ2-2, reads DVKVTQSSRYLVKRTGEKVFLECVQDMDHENMFWYRQDPGLGLRLIYFSYDVKMKEKGDIPEGYSVSREKKERFSLILESASTNQTSMYLCASSLPQGTGELFFGEGSRLTVL.

This clone came up a few times. V usage is TRBV19 and J usage is TRBJ2-1; D possibly corresponds to TRBD2 (6 bases). Germline V gene data show CDR1 as LNHDA and CDR2 as SQIVND (reference sequence). CDR3 size: 14 residues. V lost 6 bases and J lost 7, with 16 bases in between. CDR3 nucleotide sequence: TGTGCCAGTAGCCAACAGGAGGGTTTGAATGAGCAGTTCTTC. This sequence encodes CASSQQEGLNEQFF.

The chain joins TRBV19 to TRBJ1-6; TRBD1 aligns across 12 bases. Germline assignment: CDR1 LNHDA and CDR2 SQIVND (reference sequence). The V gene end was trimmed by 5 bases and the J gene end by 10 bases; junction bases not matched to a gene: 3. The CDR3 totals 14 residues. CDR3 residues: CASSGTGGGSPLHF. CDR3 coding DNA: TGTGCCAGTAGTGGGACAGGGGGCGGATCACCCCTCCACTTT.

The chain links TRBV7-9 to TRBJ2-7, with a tentative D call TRBD1 (5 bases). The CDR3 runs 18 residues. V lost 5 bases to trimming and J lost 2 bases, with 25 bases between them. The germline CDR1 and CDR2 sequences are SEHNR and FQNEAQ (reference sequence). The CDR3 region is CASSRTPPTGAMTYEQYF. Written as DNA, the CDR3 is TGTGCCAGCAGCAGAACACCACCAACAGGTGCGATGACCTACGAGCAGTACTTC. Combining the CDR3 with reference TRBV7-9 and TRBJ2-7 gives the whole variable domain DTGVSQNPRHKITKRGQNVTFRCDPISEHNRLYWYRQTLGQGPEFLTYFQNEAQLEKSRLLSDRFSAERPKGSFSTLEIQRTEQGDSAMYLCASSRTPPTGAMTYEQYFGPGTRLTVT.

This sequence joins TRBV13 and TRBJ1-2, with 11 nucleotides matching TRBD1. Germline CDR1 and CDR2: PRHDT and FYEKMQ (reference sequence). V shed 2 bases, J shed 3 bases, and the junction held 2 bases outside the gene matches. This CDR3 has 15 residues. The CDR3 spells CASSLKGQGDYGYTF. The CDR3 region has the DNA TGTGCCAGCAGCTTAAAGGGACAGGGGGACTATGGCTACACCTTC.

The chain employs TRBV3-1 (or the pseudogene TRBV3-2) and TRBJ2-1, with D possibly TRBD1 on 5 matching bases. Trimming removed 1 base at V and 6 bases at J, with 7 bases between. The CDR3 loop spans 13 amino acids. Germline CDR1 reads LGHDT; CDR2 reads YNNKEL (reference sequence). This chain's CDR3 is CASSQGGGNEQFF. CDR3 coding DNA: TGTGCCAGCAGCCAAGGGGGCGGCAATGAGCAGTTCTTC.

This rearrangement joins TRBV5-4 to TRBJ1-1; 9 bases agree with TRBD1. The germline gives CDR1 SGHNT, CDR2 YYREEE (reference sequence). V lost 4 bases and J lost 1; bases outside the gene matches: 5. CDR3 size: 15 residues. This CDR3 is CASSPGTGSNTEAFF. The CDR3 DNA follows: TGTGCCAGCAGCCCCGGGACAGGGTCGAACACTGAAGCTTTCTTT.

This sequence joins TRBV19 and TRBJ2-3; 8 nucleotides line up with TRBD2. The germline V gene has CDR1 LNHDA and CDR2 SQIVND (reference sequence). This CDR3 region has 14 residues. After removal of 6 bases from V and 2 bases from J, the junction contained 4 bases not matched to a gene. CDR3 in amino acids: CASRMTSATDTQYF. The CDR3 nucleotides are TGTGCCAGTAGGATGACTAGCGCCACAGATACGCAGTATTTT.

The V call is TRBV18, the J call TRBJ1-6; D remains ambiguous. The CDR3 totals 13 residues. Trimming shortened V by 1 base and J by 10 bases, and 8 bases separated the two germline ends. Germline CDR1 KGHSH, CDR2 LQKENI. As DNA, the CDR3 is TGTGCCAGCTCACCACGGAGGTTGTCACCCCTCCACTTT. The encoded protein is CASSPRRLSPLHF.